Given below is one T cell receptor (beta chain) in context. The target antigen is unknown. Extraction and reverse transcription of RNA yielded cDNA as the sequencing template. Data came from immunoSEQ multiplex PCR; TCRdb stores just in-frame clones and leaves some out. This sample yields approximately 200,000 clones, of which roughly 60% are seen a single time; 5.5% to 6% belongs to the top ten. The treatment denotes: oral pan-JAK inhibitor, 5-10 mg twice daily. Lesional scalp punch biopsies and peripheral blood came from alopecia areata patients. The CDR3 is 18 amino acids. The germline CDR1 and CDR2 sequences are LGHNA and YNFKEQ. V was pared by 0 bases and J by 0 bases, with 17 bases between. The sample belongs to a study of CD8+ T cells in alopecia areata. Study findings and constraints: Scalp clonality dropped significantly under tofacitinib, as did expanded CD8+ top-100 clones.

This clonotype was sampled from a human donor with alopecia areata. This specimen was CD4+ T cells sorted from blood, taken at week 24, from a patient treated with tofacitinib. This chain links TRBV4-2 with TRBJ2-5, with D possibly matching TRBD2 (5 bases). The CDR3 sequence: CASSQDSFQRYHQETQYF. The CDR3 DNA sequence: TGTGCCAGCAGCCAAGATAGTTTCCAGCGGTACCACCAAGAGACCCAGTACTTC.